These 14 T cell receptor beta chains originate from one sample sequenced in a study of OX40 agonist ivuxolimab in advanced cancers. Generated by immunoSEQ multiplex PCR, the TCRdb table keeps only in-frame clones and is missing some. The repertoire includes around 73,000 clones, around 90% of them detected once, and roughly 0.5% sits in the top ten. The material was CD4+ or CD8+ T cells sorted from blood, obtained in a trial of the OX40 agonist ivuxolimab. These receptors came from an adult with an advanced solid tumor such as melanoma, head and neck, liver or kidney cancer.

The gene calls are TRBV5-4 and TRBJ2-2; D is tentatively TRBD1 or TRBD2 (6 bases each). Germline lookup yields CDR1 SGHNT and CDR2 YYREEE (reference sequence). Trimming stripped 4 bases from V and 3 bases from J, with 13 bases between. The CDR3 is 15 amino acids. CDR3 DNA: TGTGCCAGCAGCCTGGGGGGCCCGCACACCGGGGAGCTGTTTTTT. Protein sequence: CASSLGGPHTGELFF.

The chain combines TRBV28 with TRBJ1-1; D not resolved. The CDR3 runs to 14 residues. The V gene lost 2 bases and the J gene lost 2 bases, with 9 bases spanning the gap. Germline CDR1 MDHEN, CDR2 SYDVKM. CDR3 loop: CASSLQQTNTEAFF. In DNA, the CDR3 is TGTGCCAGCAGTTTACAACAGACCAACACTGAAGCTTTCTTT.

The gene calls are TRBV5-4 and TRBJ2-3; 12 nucleotides agree with TRBD2. Trimming took 4 bases from V and 5 from J; bases not matched to a gene: 8. Germline CDR1 is SGHNT and CDR2 is YYREEE (reference sequence). This CDR3 is 16 amino acids long. CDR3 sequence: CASSKRLAGVVDTQYF. For the CDR3, the DNA is TGTGCCAGCAGCAAACGACTAGCGGGAGTTGTAGATACGCAGTATTTT.

A few counts support this clone. The chain uses TRBV4-1 and TRBJ1-3; no definite D call. Per the germline V gene, CDR1 is MGHRA and CDR2 is YSYEKL. Deletions cut 3 bases from V and 1 base from J, with 4 bases between. This CDR3 has 13 residues. The CDR3 is CASSQQSGNTIYF. The DNA of the CDR3 is TGCGCCAGCAGCCAGCAATCTGGAAACACCATATATTTT.

The gene calls are TRBV29-1 and TRBJ1-1, with unresolved D. V was shortened by 4 bases and J by 1 base, with 4 bases between the two germline ends. Germline V gene lookup returns CDR1 SQVTM and CDR2 ANQGSEA. The CDR3 totals 11 residues. In nucleotides, the CDR3 is TGCAGCGTTGCAGAGAACACTGAAGCTTTCTTT. It encodes CSVAENTEAFF.

The genes are TRBV5-1 and TRBJ2-1; possibly TRBD1 for D (5 bases). This CDR3 contains 17 residues. Trimming removed 0 bases from V and 0 bases from J, with 13 bases in between. The germline CDR1 and CDR2 sequences are SGHRS and YFSETQ. The CDR3: CASSLGIGAVSYNEQFF. Here the CDR3 DNA reads TGCGCCAGCAGCTTGGGAATAGGGGCAGTCTCCTACAATGAGCAGTTCTTC.

This chain uses TRBV7-6 with TRBJ2-1; 9 nucleotides align to TRBD1. Germline CDR1 reads SGHVS; CDR2 reads FNYEAQ. CDR3 length: 14 residues. J gave up 8 bases and V 1 base, and 3 bases lay outside the gene matches. Here the CDR3 reads CASSLGGTGHEQFF. In DNA, the CDR3 is TGTGCCAGCAGCTTAGGGGGGACAGGGCATGAGCAGTTCTTC.

The V and J genes are TRBV2 and TRBJ2-3; 7 bases are shared with TRBD1. CDR1 and CDR2 from the germline V gene are SNHLY and FYNNEI. This CDR3 is built from 14 residues. V dropped 6 bases and J dropped 2; count of bases not matched to a gene: 5. CDR3: CASRRDSSTDTQYF. The CDR3 nucleotides read TGTGCCAGCAGACGGGACAGCTCCACAGATACGCAGTATTTT.

The chain combines TRBV5-5 with TRBJ2-2; 12 bases are shared with TRBD2. The germline V gene has CDR1 SGHKS and CDR2 YYEKEE (reference sequence). The CDR3 covers 16 residues. DNA for the CDR3: TGTGCGAGCGCCCGACTAGCGGGAGAGGCGAGCGGGGAGCTGTTTTTT. It translates to CASARLAGEASGELFF.

This chain uses TRBV29-1 with TRBJ2-1, with 7 bases that match TRBD2. Germline-derived CDR1 and CDR2 are SQVTM and ANQGSEA. J lost 9 bases, V lost 6 bases, and 17 bases had no gene match. CDR3 size: 15 residues. The CDR3 loop is CSVDVTSLLFSEQFF. The DNA of the CDR3 is TGCAGCGTGGACGTGACTAGCTTGTTATTTAGTGAGCAGTTCTTC.

Here the CDR3 reads CASSLVGLAGGQTDTQYF. The CDR3 bases are TGCGCCAGCAGCTTGGTCGGGCTAGCGGGAGGGCAGACAGATACGCAGTATTTT. The V and J genes are TRBV5-1 and TRBJ2-3; the match to TRBD2 covers 12 bases. Trimming at V came to 0 bases and at J to 3 bases, leaving 8 bases not matched to a gene. Germline V gene sequence: CDR1 SGHRS, CDR2 YFSETQ. This CDR3 contains 18 residues.

The rearrangement uses TRBV15 and TRBJ2-3; D call uncertain. The CDR3 length is 15 residues. Germline V gene lookup returns CDR1 LNHNV and CDR2 YYDKDF (reference sequence). Between the trimmed V and J ends, which lost 1 base and 5 bases, there was a span of 13 bases. The CDR3 loop is CATSRAQPSKDTQYF. CDR3 nucleotides: TGTGCCACCAGCAGAGCGCAACCCTCCAAAGATACGCAGTATTTT.

J is TRBJ2-2 and V is TRBV23-1, with D possibly being TRBD2 (5 bases). TRBV23-1 is treated as an ORF (open reading frame) with a function not yet certain. V was cut by 4 bases and J by 1 base, with 7 bases left in between. The CDR3 is made up of 14 amino acids. The CDR3 is CASSRERNTGELFF. The CDR3 DNA reads as TGCGCCAGCAGTCGGGAGCGGAACACCGGGGAGCTGTTTTTT.

The V and J genes are TRBV11-2 and TRBJ2-3; 14 nucleotides align to TRBD2. The CDR3 consists of 16 residues. The germline V gene encodes CDR1 SGHAT and CDR2 FQNNGV. J gave up 4 bases and V 5 bases, and 5 bases lay outside the gene matches. For the CDR3, the DNA is TGTGCCAGCAGCGCCGGGACTAGCGGGAGATCAGATACGCAGTATTTT. Encoded protein: CASSAGTSGRSDTQYF.